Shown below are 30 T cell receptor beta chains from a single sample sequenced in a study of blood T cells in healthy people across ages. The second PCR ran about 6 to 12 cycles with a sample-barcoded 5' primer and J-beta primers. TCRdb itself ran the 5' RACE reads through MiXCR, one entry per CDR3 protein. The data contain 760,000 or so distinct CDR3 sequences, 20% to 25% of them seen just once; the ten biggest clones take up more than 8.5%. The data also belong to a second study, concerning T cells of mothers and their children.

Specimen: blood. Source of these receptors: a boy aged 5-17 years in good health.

CDR3 sequence reads: CASSPSGVRQETQYF. The CDR3 DNA reads as TGTGCCAGCAGTCCGTCAGGTGTGCGTCAAGAGACCCAGTACTTC. The chain couples TRBV6-5 to TRBJ2-5, with D unclear. This CDR3 spans 15 amino acids. The V gene's germline CDR1 is MNHEY and CDR2 SVGAGI. V lost 5 bases, J lost 2 bases, and 15 bases lay in between.

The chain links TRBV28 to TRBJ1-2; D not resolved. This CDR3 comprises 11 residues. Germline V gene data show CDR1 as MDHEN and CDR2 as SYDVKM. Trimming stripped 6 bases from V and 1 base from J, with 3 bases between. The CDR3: CASSGNYGYTF. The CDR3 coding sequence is TGTGCCAGCAGCGGTAACTATGGCTACACCTTC.

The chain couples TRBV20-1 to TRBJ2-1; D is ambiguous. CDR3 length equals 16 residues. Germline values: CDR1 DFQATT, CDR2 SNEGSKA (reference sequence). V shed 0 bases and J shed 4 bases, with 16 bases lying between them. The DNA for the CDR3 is TGCAGTGCTAGAGATGCCAGCCCGTTGTGGTACAATGAGCAGTTCTTC. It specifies CSARDASPLWYNEQFF.

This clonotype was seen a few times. The CDR3: CASSASPGTVAELFF. The CDR3 DNA sequence: TGTGCCAGCAGCGCCAGTCCCGGGACAGTCGCGGAACTGTTTTTT. The chain uses TRBV7-6 and TRBJ1-4; 7 bases align to TRBD1. The trim removed 5 bases at V and 12 bases at J, leaving 15 bases unmatched. The CDR3 contains 15 residues. Germline V gives CDR1 SGHVS, CDR2 FNYEAQ.

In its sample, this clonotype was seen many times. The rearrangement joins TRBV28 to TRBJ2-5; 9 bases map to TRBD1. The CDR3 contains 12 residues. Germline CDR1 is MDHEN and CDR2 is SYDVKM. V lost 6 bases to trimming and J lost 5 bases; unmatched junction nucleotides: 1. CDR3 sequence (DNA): TGTGCCAGCAGGACAGGGGGGGAGACCCAGTACTTC. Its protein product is CASRTGGETQYF.

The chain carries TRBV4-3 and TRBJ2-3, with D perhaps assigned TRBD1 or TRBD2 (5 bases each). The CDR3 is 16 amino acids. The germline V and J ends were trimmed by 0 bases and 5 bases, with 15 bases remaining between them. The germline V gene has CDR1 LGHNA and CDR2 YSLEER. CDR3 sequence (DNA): TGCGCCAGCAGCCAAGATCGGCAGGCGAGGGGAGATACGCAGTATTTT. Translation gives CASSQDRQARGDTQYF.

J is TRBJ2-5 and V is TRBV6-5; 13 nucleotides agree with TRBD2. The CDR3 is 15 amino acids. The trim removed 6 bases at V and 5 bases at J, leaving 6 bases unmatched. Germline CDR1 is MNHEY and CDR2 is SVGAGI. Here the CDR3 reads CASRLTSGRWETQYF. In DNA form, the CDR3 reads TGTGCCAGCAGGCTGACTAGCGGGAGGTGGGAGACCCAGTACTTC.

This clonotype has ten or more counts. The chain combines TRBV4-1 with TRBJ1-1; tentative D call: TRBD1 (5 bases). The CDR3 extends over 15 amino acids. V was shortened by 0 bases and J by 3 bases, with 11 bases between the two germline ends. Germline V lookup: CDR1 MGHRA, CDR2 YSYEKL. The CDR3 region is CASSQDLGGDTEAFF. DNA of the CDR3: TGCGCCAGCAGCCAAGATCTGGGAGGGGACACTGAAGCTTTCTTT.

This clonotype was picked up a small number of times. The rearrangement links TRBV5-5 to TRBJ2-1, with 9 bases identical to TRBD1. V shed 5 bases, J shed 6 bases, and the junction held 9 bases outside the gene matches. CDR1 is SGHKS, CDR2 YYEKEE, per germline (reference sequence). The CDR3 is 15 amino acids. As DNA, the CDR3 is TGTGCCAGCAGGCCCCCCGGGACAGGGATCAATGAGCAGTTCTTC. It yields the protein CASRPPGTGINEQFF.

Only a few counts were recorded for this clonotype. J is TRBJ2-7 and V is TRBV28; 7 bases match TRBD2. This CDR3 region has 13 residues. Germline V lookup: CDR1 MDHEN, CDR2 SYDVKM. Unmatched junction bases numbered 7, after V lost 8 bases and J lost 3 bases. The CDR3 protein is CASQREGYYEQYF. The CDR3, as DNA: TGTGCCAGCCAGCGGGAAGGTTACTACGAGCAGTACTTC.

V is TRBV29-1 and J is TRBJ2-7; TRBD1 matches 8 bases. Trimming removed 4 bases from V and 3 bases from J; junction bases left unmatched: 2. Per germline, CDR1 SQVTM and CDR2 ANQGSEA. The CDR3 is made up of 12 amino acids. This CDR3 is CSVGTGFYEQYF. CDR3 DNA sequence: TGCAGCGTTGGGACAGGGTTCTACGAGCAGTACTTC.

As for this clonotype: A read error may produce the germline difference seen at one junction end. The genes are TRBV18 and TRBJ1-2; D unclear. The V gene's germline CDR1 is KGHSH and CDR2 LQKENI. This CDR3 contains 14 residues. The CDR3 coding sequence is TGTGCCAGCTCACCACCTGCAGGCGACTATGGCTGCACCTTC. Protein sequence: CASSPPAGDYGCTF.

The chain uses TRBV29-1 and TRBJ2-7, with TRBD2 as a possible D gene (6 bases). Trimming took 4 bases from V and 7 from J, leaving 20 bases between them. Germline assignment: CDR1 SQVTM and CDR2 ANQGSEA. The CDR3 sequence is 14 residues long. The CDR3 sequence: CSVVSFWGLHEQYF. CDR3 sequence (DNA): TGCAGCGTTGTGAGTTTCTGGGGACTCCATGAGCAGTACTTC.

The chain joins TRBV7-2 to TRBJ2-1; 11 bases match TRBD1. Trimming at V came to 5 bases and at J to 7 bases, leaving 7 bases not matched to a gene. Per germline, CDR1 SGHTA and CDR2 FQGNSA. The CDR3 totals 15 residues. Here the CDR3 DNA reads TGTGCCAGCAGCCCCGGACAGGGGGCTCAGAATGAGCAGTTCTTC. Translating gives CASSPGQGAQNEQFF.

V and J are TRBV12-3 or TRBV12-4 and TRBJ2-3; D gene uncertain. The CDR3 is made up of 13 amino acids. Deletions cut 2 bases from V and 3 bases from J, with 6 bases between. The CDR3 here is CASSLRWTDTQYF. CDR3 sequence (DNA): TGTGCCAGCAGTTTACGCTGGACAGATACGCAGTATTTT.

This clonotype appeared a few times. The DNA for the CDR3 is TGTGCCAGCAGCAGGCAGGGGGCGCGGGCAGCTTCACCCCTCCACTTT. This codes for CASSRQGARAASPLHF. This rearrangement joins TRBV21-1 to TRBJ1-6; the listed D gene, TRBD1, was not tested against the DNA. TRBV21-1 is described as a pseudogene. This CDR3 comprises 16 residues.

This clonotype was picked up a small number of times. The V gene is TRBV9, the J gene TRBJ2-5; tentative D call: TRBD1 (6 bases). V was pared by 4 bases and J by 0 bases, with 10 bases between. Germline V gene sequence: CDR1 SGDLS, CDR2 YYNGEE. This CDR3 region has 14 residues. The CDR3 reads CASSPDSDQETQYF. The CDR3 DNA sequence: TGTGCCAGCAGCCCGGACAGCGACCAAGAGACCCAGTACTTC.

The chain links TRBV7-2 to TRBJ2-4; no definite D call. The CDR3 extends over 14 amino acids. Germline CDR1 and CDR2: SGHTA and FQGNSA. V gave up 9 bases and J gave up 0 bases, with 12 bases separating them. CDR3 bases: TGTGCCAGTACCGACCGGGTAGCCAAAAACATTCAGTACTTC. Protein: CASTDRVAKNIQYF. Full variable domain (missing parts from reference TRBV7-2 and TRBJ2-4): GAGVSQSPSNKVTEKGKDVELRCDPISGHTALYWYRQSLGQGLEFLIYFQGNSAPDKSGLPSDRFSAERTGGSVSTLTIQRTQQEDSAVYLCASTDRVAKNIQYFGAGTRLSVL.

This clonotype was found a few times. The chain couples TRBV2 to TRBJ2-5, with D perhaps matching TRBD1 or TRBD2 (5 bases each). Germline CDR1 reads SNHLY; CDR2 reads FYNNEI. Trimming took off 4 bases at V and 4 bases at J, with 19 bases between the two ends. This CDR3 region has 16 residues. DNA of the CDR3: TGTGCCAGCAGTGGAGAGGGCCTAGTGGGGGTAGAGACCCAGTACTTC. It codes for CASSGEGLVGVETQYF.

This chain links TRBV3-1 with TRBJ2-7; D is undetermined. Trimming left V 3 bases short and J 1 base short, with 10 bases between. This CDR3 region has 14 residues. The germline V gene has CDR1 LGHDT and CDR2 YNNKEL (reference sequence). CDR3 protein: CASSQTTTSYEQYF. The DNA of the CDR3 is TGTGCCAGCAGCCAGACGACCACTTCCTACGAGCAGTACTTC.

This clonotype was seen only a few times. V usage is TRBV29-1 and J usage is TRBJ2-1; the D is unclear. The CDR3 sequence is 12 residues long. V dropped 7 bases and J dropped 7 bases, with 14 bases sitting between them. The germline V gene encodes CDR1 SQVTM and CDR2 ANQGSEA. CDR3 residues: CSAGEGWNEQFF. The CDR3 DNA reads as TGCAGCGCTGGGGAAGGGTGGAATGAGCAGTTCTTC.

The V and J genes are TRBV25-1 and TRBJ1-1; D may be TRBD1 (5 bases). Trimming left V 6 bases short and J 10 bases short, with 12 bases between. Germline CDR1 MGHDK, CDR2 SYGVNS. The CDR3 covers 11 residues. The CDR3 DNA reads TGTGCCAGCAGGGGAGGGAGGGGAGCTTTCTTT. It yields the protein CASRGGRGAFF. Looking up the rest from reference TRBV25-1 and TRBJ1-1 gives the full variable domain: EADIYQTPRYLVIGTGKKITLECSQTMGHDKMYWYQQDPGMELHLIHYSYGVNSTEKGDLSSESTVSRIRTEHFPLTLESARPSHTSQYLCASRGGRGAFFGQGTRLTVV.

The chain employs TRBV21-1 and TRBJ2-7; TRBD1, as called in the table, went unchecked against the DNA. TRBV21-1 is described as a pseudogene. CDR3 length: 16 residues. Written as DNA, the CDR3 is TGTGCCAGCAGTCGCCCGGGACAGGGTAGGAAGGATGAGCAGTACTTC. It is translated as CASSRPGQGRKDEQYF.

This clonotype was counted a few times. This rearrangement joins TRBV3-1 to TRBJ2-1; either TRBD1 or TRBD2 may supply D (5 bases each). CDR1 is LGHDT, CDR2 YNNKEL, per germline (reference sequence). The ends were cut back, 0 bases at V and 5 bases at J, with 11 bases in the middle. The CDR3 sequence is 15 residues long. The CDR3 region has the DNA TGTGCCAGCAGCCAAGACCTCGGGGCTAACAATGAGCAGTTCTTC. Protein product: CASSQDLGANNEQFF.

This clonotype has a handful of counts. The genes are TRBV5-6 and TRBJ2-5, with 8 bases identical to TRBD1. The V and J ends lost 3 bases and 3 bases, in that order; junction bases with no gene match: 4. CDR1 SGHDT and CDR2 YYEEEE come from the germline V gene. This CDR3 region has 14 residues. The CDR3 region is CASSSGTGEETQYF. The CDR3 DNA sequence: TGTGCCAGCAGCTCTGGGACAGGAGAAGAGACCCAGTACTTC.

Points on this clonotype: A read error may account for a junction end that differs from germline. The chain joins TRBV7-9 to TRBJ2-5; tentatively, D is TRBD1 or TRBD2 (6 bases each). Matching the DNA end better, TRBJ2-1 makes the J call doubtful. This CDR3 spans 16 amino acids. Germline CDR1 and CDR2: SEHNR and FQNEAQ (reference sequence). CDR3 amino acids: CASSLRGAPSYIEQFF. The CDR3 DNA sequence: TGTGCCAGCAGCTTAAGGGGGGCCCCCTCCTACATTGAGCAGTTCTTC.

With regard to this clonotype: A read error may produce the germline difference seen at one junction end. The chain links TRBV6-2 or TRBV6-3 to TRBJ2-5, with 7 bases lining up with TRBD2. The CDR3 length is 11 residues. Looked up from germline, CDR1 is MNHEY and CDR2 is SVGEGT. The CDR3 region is CASSLGLEQSF. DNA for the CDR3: TGTGCCAGCAGTCTCGGACTAGAGCAGTCCTTC.

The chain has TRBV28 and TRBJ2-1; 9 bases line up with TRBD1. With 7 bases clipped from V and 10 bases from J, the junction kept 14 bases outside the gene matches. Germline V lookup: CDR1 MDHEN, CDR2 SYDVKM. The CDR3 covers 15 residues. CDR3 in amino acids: CASIAVVTGGVEQFF. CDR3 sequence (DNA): TGTGCCAGCATCGCCGTAGTGACAGGGGGAGTCGAGCAGTTCTTC.

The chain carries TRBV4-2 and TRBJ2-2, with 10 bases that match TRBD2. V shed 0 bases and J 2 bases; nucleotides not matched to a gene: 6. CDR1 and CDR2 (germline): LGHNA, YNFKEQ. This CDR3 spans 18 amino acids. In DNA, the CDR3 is TGTGCCAGCAGCCAAGATTTCCAGCGGGGGGGCAACACCGGGGAGCTGTTTTTT. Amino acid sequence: CASSQDFQRGGNTGELFF.

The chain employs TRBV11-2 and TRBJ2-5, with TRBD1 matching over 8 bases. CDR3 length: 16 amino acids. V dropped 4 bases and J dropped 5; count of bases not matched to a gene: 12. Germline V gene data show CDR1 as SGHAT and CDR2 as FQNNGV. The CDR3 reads CASSSLGRGLVETQYF. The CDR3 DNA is TGTGCCAGCAGCTCCTTGGGCAGGGGGCTCGTTGAGACCCAGTACTTC.